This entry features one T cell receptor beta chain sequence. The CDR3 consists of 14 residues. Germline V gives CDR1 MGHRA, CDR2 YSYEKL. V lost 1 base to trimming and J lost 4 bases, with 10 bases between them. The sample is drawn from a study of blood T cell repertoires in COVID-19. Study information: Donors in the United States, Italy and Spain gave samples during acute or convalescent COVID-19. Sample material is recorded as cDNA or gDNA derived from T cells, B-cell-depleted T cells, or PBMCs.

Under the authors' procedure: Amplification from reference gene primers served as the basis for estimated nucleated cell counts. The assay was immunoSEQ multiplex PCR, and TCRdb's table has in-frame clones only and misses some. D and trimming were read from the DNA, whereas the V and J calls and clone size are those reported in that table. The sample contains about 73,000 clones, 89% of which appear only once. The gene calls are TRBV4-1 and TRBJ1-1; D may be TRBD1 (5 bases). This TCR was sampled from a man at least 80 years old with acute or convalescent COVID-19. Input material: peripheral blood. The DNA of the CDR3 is TGCGCCAGCAGCCAAGCCAGCGGGGGCACTGAAGCTTTCTTT. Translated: CASSQASGGTEAFF.